This TCR beta chain was sequenced for a study of early T cells in non-severe SARS-CoV-2 infection. This clonotype was detected once. Its target is not known. Molecules of cDNA were individually given unique molecular identifiers that were attached to them. Via MiXCR, TCRdb re-called the 5' RACE reads, giving one row per CDR3 protein. The profile shows around 56,000 distinct CDR3 sequences, approximately 13% of them singletons. Study-level points and caveats: VDJdb matching, biased toward anti-spike CD8 responses, missed private and CD4 specificities.

Per germline, CDR1 SGHTA and CDR2 FQGNSA. The CDR3 contains 13 residues. V lost 6 bases and J 3 bases, leaving 11 bases between the germline ends. The sequence came from an adult who was a healthcare worker with PCR-confirmed SARS-CoV-2 infection or an uninfected control (not recorded which). J is TRBJ1-1 and V is TRBV7-2; D possibly corresponds to TRBD1 (6 bases). This sample comprised whole blood, obtained at baseline. For the CDR3, the DNA is TGTGCCAGCAGATCACAGGGCTACACTGAAGCTTTCTTT. This encodes CASRSQGYTEAFF.